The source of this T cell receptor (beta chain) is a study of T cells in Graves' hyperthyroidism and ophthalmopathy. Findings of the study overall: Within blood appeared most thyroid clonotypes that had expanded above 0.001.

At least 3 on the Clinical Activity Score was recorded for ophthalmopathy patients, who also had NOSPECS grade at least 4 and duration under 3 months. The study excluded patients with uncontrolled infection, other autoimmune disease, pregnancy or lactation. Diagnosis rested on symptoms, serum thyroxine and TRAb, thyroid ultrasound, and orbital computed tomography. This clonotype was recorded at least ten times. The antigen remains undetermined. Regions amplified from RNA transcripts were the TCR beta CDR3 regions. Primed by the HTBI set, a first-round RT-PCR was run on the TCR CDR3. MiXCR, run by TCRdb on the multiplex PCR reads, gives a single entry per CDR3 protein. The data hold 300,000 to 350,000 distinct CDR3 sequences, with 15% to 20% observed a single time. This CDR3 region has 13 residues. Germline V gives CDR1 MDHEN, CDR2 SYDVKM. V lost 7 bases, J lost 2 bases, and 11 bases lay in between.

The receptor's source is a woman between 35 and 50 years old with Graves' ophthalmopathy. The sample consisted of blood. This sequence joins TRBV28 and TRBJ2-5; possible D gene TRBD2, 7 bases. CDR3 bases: TGTGCCAGCACGGGGGGCAGACAAGAGACCCAGTACTTC. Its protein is CASTGGRQETQYF.